This paragraph covers one TCR beta chain sequence. Antigen: not known. The CDR3 extends over 17 amino acids. The V gene's germline CDR1 is SGHVS and CDR2 FNYEAQ. V lost 1 base and J lost 7, with 20 bases in between. The data were obtained in a study of beta chain features in type 1 diabetes. Whole-study results and caveats: A cDNA-based sequencing approach could over-represent cells with high TCR expression. Within each of all four CD4+ subsets, Type 1 diabetes patients had TCRB CDR3s that were moderately but significantly shorter. Type 1 diabetes patients had VDJ junctions that carried fewer insertions and more deletions.

Isolated RNA was reverse transcribed in full, so expressed TCRB transcripts were sequenced. Clones were read by immunoSEQ multiplex PCR, and TCRdb kept only the in-frame ones, dropping some. The sample holds under 250,000 clones, around 26% seen once. This sequence originates from a man in his thirties or forties in good health. This sequence joins TRBV7-6 and TRBJ2-1; D uncertain. Sample: central memory CD4+ T cells from blood. This CDR3 is CASSLGSINGVGNEQFF. The CDR3 DNA sequence: TGTGCCAGCAGCTTAGGCAGTATCAATGGGGTGGGTAATGAGCAGTTCTTC.